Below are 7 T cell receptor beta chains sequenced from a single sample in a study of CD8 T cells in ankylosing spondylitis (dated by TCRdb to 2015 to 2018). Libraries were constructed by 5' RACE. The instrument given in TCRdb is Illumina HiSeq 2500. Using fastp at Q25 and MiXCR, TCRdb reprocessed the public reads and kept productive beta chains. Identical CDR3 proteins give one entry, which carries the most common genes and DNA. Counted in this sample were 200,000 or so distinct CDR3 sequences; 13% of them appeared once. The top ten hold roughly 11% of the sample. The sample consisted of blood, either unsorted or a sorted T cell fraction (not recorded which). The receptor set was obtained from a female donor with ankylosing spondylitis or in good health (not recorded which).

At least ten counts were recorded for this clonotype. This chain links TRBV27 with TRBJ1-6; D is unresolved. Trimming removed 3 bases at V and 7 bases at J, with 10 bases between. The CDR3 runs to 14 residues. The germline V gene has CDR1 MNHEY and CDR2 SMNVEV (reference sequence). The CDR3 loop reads CASSLAQPNSPLHF. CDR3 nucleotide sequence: TGTGCCAGCAGTTTGGCACAGCCCAATTCACCCCTCCACTTT.

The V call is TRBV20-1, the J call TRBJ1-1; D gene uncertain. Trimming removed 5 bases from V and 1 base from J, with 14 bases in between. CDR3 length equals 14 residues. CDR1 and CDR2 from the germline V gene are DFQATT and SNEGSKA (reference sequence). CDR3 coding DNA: TGCAGTGCTGGGTCGGGGTGGAGGAACACTGAAGCTTTCTTT. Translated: CSAGSGWRNTEAFF.

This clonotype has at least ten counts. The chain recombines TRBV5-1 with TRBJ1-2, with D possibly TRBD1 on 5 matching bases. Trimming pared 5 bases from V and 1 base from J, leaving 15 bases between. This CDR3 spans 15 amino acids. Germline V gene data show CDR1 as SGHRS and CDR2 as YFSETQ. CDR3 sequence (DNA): TGCGCCAGCAGGGACCTCCCGGGGGATAACTATGGCTACACCTTC. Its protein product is CASRDLPGDNYGYTF.

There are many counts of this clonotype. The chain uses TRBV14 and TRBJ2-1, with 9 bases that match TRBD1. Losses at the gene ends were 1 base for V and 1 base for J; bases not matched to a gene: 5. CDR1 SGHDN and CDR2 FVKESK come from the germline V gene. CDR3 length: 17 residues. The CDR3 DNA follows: TGTGCCAGCAGCCAAGTTTTAGGACAGGGGTCCTACAATGAGCAGTTCTTC. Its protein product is CASSQVLGQGSYNEQFF.

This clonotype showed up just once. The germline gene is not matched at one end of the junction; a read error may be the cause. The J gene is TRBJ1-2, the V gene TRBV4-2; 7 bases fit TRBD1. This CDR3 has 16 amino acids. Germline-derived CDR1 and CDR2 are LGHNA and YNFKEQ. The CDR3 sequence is CASSPSSGTANHGYTF. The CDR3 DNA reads TGTGCCAGCAGCCCTTCGTCCGGGACAGCTAACCATGGCTACACCTTC.

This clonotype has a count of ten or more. In DNA form, the CDR3 reads TGCAGCGTTGGGGGGGGGAATGGAGCAGATACGCAGTATTTT. Its protein product is CSVGGGNGADTQYF. The genes are TRBV29-1 and TRBJ2-3, with 7 bases identical to TRBD2. The CDR3 contains 14 residues. Losses at the gene ends were 4 bases for V and 4 bases for J; bases not matched to a gene: 8. Germline CDR1 is SQVTM and CDR2 is ANQGSEA.

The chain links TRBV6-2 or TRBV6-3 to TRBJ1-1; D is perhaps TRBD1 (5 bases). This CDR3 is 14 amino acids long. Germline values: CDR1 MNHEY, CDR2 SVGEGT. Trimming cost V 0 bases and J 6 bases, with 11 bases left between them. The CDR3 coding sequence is TGTGCCAGCAGTTACTCGAGTATGGGGGCTGAAGCTTTCTTT. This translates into CASSYSSMGAEAFF.